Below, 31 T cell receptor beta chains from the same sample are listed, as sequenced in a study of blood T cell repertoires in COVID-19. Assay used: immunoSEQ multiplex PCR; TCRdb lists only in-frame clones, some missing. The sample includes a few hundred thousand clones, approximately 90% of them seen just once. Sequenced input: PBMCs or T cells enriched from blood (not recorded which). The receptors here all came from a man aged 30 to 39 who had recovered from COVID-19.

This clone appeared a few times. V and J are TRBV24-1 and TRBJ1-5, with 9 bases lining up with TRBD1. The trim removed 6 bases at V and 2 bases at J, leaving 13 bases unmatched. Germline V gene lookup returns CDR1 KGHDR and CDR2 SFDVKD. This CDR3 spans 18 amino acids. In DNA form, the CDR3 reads TGTGCCACCAGTCCGCCGTGGACAGGGGACAACGGCAATCAGCCCCAGCATTTT. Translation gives CATSPPWTGDNGNQPQHF.

The CDR3 nucleotides read TGCGCCAGCAGCCATGGGACAGGGGATGAAGGTGGGACCTACGAGCAGTACTTC. It yields the protein CASSHGTGDEGGTYEQYF. The genes are TRBV5-1 and TRBJ2-7, with 10 nucleotides matching TRBD1. This CDR3 spans 18 amino acids. Trimming removed 4 bases from V and 2 bases from J; junction bases left unmatched: 15. CDR1 is SGHRS, CDR2 YFSETQ, per germline.

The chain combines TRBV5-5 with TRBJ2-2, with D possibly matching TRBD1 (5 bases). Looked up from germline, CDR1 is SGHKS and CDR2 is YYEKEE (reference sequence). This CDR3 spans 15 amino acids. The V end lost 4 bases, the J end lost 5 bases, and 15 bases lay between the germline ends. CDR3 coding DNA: TGTGCCAGCAGCACTGGACACGTCGGGACCGGGGAGCTGTTTTTT. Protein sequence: CASSTGHVGTGELFF. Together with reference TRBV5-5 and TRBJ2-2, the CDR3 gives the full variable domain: DAGVTQSPTHLIKTRGQQVTLRCSPISGHKSVSWYQQVLGQGPQFIFQYYEKEERGRGNFPDRFSARQFPNYSSELNVNALLLGDSALYLCASSTGHVGTGELFFGEGSRLTVL.

The CDR3 DNA is TGTGCCAGCTCACGCCCTACCGGACAGAACACTGAAGCTTTCTTT. It translates to CASSRPTGQNTEAFF. The rearrangement links TRBV18 to TRBJ1-1, with D possibly TRBD1 on 5 matching bases. V was cut by 4 bases and J by 1 base, with 13 bases left in between. Per the germline V gene, CDR1 is KGHSH and CDR2 is LQKENI. The CDR3 extends over 15 amino acids.

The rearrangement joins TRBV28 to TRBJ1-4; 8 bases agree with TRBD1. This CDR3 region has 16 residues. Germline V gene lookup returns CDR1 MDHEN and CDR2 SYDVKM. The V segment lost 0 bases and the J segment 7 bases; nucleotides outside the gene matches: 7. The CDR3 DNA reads TGTGCCAGCAGTTTATGGCAGGGGGCGGATGGTGAAAAACTGTTTTTT. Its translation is CASSLWQGADGEKLFF.

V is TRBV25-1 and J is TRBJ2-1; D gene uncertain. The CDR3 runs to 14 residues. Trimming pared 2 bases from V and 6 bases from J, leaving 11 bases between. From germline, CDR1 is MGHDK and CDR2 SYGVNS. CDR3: CASSEALEFNEQFF. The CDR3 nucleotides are TGTGCCAGCAGTGAAGCGTTGGAGTTCAATGAGCAGTTCTTC.

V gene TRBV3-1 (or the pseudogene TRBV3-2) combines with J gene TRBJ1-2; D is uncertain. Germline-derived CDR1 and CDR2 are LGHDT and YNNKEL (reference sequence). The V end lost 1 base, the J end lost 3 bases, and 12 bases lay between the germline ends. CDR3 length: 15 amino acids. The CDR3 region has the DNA TGTGCCAGCAGCCAAGCCGCGGGTGGGTACTATGGCTACACCTTC. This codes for CASSQAAGGYYGYTF.

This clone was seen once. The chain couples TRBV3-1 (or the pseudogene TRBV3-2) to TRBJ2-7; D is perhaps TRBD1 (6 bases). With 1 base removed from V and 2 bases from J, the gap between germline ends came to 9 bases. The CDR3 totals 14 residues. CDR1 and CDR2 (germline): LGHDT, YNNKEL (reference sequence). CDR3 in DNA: TGTGCCAGCAGCCAAGCTCAGGGGCCCTACGAGCAGTACTTC. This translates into CASSQAQGPYEQYF.

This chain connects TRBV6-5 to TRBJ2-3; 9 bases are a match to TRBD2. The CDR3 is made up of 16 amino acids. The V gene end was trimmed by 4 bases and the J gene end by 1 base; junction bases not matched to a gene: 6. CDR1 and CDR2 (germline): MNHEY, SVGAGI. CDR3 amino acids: CASSSYLAGGTDTQYF. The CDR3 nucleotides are TGTGCCAGCAGTTCCTATTTAGCGGGAGGCACAGATACGCAGTATTTT.

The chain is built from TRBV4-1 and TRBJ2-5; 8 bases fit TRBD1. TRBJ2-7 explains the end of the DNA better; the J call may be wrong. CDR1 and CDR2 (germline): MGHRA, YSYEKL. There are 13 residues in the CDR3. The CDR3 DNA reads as TGCGCCAGCAGCCCGGGACAGGAATACGAGCAGTACTTC. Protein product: CASSPGQEYEQYF.

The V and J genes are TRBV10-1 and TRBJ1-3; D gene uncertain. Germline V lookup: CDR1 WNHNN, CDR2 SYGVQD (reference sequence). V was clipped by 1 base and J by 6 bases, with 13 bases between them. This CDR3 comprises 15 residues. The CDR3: CASSEFLGEENTIYF. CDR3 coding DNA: TGCGCCAGCAGTGAGTTTCTGGGAGAGGAAAACACCATATATTTT.

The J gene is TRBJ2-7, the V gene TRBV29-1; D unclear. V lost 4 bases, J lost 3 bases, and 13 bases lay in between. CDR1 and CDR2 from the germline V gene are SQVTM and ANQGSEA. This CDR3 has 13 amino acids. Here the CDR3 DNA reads TGCAGCGTTGGCCGAGGCAGCATCTACGAGCAGTACTTC. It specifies CSVGRGSIYEQYF.

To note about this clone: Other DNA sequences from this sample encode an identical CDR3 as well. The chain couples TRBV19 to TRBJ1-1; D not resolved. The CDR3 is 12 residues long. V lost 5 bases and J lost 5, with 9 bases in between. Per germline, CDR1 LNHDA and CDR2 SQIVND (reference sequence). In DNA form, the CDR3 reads TGTGCCAGTAGTCCGGGAGGGACTGAAGCTTTCTTT. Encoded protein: CASSPGGTEAFF.

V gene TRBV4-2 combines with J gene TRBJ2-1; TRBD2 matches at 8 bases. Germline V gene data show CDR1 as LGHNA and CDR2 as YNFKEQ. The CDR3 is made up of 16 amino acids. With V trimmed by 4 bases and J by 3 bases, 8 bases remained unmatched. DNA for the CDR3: TGTGCCAGCAGCCCAACCGGGGGGGGCAGCTACAATGAGCAGTTCTTC. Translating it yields CASSPTGGGSYNEQFF.

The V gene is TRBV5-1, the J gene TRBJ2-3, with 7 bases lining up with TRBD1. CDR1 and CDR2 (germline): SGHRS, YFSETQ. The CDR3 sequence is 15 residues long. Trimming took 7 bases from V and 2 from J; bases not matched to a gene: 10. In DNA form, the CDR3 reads TGCGCCAGCTCTAATTTAGGACAGGACACAGATACGCAGTATTTT. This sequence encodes CASSNLGQDTDTQYF.

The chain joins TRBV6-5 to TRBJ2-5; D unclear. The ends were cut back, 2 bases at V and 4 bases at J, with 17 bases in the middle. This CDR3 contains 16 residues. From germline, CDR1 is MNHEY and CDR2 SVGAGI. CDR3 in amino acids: CASSYMERRLRETQYF. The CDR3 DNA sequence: TGTGCCAGCAGTTACATGGAGCGTAGGTTGCGAGAGACCCAGTACTTC.

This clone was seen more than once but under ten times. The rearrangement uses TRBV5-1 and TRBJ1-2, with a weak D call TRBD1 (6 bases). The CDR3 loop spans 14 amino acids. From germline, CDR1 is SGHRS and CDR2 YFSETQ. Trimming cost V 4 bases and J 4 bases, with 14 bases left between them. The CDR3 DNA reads TGCGCCAGCAGCAGGGACGGACAGCTCTATGGCTACACCTTC. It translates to CASSRDGQLYGYTF. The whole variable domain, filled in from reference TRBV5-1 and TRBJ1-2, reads KAGVTQTPRYLIKTRGQQVTLSCSPISGHRSVSWYQQTPGQGLQFLFEYFSETQRNKGNFPGRFSGRQFSNSRSEMNVSTLELGDSALYLCASSRDGQLYGYTFGSGTRLTVV.

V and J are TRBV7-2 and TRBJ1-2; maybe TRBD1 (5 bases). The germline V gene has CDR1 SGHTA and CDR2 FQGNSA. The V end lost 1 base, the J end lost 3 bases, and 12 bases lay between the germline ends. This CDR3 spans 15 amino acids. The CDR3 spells CASSLVAGRDYGYTF. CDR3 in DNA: TGTGCCAGCAGCTTAGTGGCGGGGCGGGACTATGGCTACACCTTC. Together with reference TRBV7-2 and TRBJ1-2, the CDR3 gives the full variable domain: GAGVSQSPSNKVTEKGKDVELRCDPISGHTALYWYRQSLGQGLEFLIYFQGNSAPDKSGLPSDRFSAERTGGSVSTLTIQRTQQEDSAVYLCASSLVAGRDYGYTFGSGTRLTVV.

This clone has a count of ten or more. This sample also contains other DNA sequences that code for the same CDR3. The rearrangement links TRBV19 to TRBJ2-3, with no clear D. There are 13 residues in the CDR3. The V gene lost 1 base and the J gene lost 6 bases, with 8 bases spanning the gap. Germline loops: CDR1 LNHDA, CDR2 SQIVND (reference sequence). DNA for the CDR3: TGTGCCAGTAGTATAGGGAGCGCTGATACGCAGTATTTT. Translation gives CASSIGSADTQYF. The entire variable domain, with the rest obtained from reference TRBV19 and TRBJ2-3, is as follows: DGGITQSPKYLFRKEGQNVTLSCEQNLNHDAMYWYRQDPGQGLRLIYYSQIVNDFQKGDIAEGYSVSREKKESFPLTVTSAQKNPTAFYLCASSIGSADTQYFGPGTRLTVL.

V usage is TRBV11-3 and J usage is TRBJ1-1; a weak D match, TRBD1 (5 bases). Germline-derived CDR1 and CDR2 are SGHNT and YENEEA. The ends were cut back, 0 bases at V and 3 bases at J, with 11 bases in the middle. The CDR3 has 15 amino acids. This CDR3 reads CASSLETVRDTEAFF. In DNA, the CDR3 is TGTGCCAGCAGCTTAGAGACAGTCAGGGACACTGAAGCTTTCTTT.

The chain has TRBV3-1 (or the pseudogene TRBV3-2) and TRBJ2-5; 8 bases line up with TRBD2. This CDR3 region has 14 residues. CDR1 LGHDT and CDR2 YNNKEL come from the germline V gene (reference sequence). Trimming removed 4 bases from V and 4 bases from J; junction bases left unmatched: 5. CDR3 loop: CASSLKAGGETQYF. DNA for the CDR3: TGTGCCAGCAGCCTAAAGGCGGGGGGAGAGACCCAGTACTTC.

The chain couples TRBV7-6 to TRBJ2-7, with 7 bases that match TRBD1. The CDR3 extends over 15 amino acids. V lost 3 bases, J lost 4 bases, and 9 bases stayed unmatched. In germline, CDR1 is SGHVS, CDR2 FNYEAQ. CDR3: CASSFRQGLVYEQYF. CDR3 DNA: TGTGCCAGCAGCTTCAGACAGGGTCTTGTTTACGAGCAGTACTTC.

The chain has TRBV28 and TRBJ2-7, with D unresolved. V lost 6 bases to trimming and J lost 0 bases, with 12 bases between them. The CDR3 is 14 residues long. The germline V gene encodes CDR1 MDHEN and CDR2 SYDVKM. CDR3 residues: CASSELNNSYEQYF. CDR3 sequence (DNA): TGTGCCAGCAGCGAACTAAATAACTCCTACGAGCAGTACTTC.

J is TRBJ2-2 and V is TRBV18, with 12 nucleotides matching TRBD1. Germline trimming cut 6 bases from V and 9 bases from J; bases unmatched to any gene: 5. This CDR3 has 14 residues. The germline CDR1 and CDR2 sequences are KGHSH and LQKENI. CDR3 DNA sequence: TGTGCCAGCTCGCCGGGACAGGGGGCCAGGGAGCTGTTTTTT. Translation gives CASSPGQGARELFF.

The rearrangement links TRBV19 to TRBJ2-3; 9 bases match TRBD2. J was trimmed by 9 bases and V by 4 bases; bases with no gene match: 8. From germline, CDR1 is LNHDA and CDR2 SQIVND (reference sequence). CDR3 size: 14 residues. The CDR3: CASSTSGIPGTQYF. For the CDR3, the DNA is TGTGCCAGTAGTACTAGCGGGATCCCTGGGACGCAGTATTTT.

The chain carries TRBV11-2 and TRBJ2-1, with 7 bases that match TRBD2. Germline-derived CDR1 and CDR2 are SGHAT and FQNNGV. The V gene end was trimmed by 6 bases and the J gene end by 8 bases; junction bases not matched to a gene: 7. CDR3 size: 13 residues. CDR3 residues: CASRTSGVHEQFF. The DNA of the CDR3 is TGTGCCAGCAGAACCAGCGGGGTCCATGAGCAGTTCTTC.

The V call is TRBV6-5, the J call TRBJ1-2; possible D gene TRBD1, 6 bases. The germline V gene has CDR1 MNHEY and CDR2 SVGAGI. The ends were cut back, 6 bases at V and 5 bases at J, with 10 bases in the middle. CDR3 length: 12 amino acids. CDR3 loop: CASSKGGYGYTF. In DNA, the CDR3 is TGTGCCAGCAGCAAGGGGGGGTATGGCTACACCTTC.

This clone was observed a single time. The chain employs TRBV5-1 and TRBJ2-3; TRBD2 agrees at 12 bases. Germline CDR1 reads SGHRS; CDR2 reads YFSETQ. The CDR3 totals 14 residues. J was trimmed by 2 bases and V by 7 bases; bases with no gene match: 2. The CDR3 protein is CASGTSGYTDTQYF. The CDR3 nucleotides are TGCGCCAGCGGGACTAGCGGGTACACAGATACGCAGTATTTT.

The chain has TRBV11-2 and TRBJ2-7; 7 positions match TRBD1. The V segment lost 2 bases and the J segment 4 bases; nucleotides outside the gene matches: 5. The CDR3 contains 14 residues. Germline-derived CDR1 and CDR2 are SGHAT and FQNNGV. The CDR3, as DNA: TGTGCCAGCAGCTTAACTCCAGGGGGTTACGAGCAGTACTTC. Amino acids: CASSLTPGGYEQYF. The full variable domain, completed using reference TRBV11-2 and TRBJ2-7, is EAGVAQSPRYKIIEKRQSVAFWCNPISGHATLYWYQQILGQGPKLLIQFQNNGVVDDSQLPKDRFSAERLKGVDSTLKIQPAKLEDSAVYLCASSLTPGGYEQYFGPGTRLTVT.

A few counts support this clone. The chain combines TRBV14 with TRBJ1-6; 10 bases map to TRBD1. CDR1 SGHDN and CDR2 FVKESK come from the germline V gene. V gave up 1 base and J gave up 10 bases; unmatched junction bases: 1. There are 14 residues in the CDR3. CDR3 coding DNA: TGTGCCAGCAGCCAAGGGACAGGGGGATCACCCCTCCACTTT. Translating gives CASSQGTGGSPLHF.

For the CDR3, the DNA is TGCAGTGCTAGTGACATGACAAGGGGTAGCAATCAGCCCCAGCATTTT. Translating gives CSASDMTRGSNQPQHF. The chain uses TRBV20-1 and TRBJ1-5, with D tentatively TRBD1 (5 bases). Trimming left V 3 bases short and J 0 bases short, with 15 bases between. CDR3 length: 16 residues. Germline V gene data show CDR1 as DFQATT and CDR2 as SNEGSKA (reference sequence).